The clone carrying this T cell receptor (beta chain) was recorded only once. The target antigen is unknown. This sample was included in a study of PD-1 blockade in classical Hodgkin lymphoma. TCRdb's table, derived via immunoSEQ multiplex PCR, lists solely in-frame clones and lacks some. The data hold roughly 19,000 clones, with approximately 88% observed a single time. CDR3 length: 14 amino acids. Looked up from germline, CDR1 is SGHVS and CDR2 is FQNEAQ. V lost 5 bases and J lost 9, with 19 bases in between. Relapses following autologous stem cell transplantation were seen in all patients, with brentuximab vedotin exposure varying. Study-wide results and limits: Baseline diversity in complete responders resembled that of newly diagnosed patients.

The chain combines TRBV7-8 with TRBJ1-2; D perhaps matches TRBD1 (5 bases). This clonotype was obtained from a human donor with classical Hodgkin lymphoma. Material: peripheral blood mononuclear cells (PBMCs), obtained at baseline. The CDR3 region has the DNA TGTGCCAGCAGCCCCCCGGGACTCCGATCAAGCTACACCTTC. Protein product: CASSPPGLRSSYTF.